The clone carrying this T cell receptor (beta chain) was seen only once. Its target is unknown. The data originate from a study of siplizumab effects on memory and regulatory T cells. The repertoire was sequenced with immunoSEQ multiplex PCR; TCRdb's copy has only in-frame clones and lacks some. The table has approximately 100,000 clones, about 91% seen once; the top ten hold under 3%. Germline lookup yields CDR1 SGHTA and CDR2 FQGTGA. Between the trimmed V and J ends, which lost 5 bases and 9 bases, there was a span of 11 bases. This CDR3 comprises 12 residues. General observations from the study: On average, under 75% of mappable alloreactive CD4+ clones were Treg-derived under siplizumab, against about 25% in controls. Naive T cells were seen as more diverse than memory cells and as major alloresponse contributors.

The receptor comes from a human donor in good health. Some clones in this sample may be carry-over from other donors' samples. Sequencing was done on a sample of CD4+ T cells sorted from blood. V gene TRBV7-3 combines with J gene TRBJ2-1; D may be TRBD1 (5 bases). This chain's CDR3 is CASSDFQGEQFF. The CDR3 DNA sequence: TGTGCCAGCAGCGACTTTCAGGGTGAGCAGTTCTTC.